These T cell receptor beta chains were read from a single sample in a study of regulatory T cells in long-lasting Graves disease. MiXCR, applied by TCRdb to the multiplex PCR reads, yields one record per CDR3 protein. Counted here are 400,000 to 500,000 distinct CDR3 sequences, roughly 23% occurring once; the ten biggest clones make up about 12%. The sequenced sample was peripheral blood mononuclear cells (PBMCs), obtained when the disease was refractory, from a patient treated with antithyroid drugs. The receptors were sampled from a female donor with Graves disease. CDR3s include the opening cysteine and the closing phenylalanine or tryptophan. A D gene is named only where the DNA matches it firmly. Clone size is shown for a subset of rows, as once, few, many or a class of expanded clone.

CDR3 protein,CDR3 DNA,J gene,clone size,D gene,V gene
CATSREWDRVLGYTF,TGTGCCACCAGCAGAGAGTGGGACAGGGTCCTTGGCTACACCTTC,TRBJ1-2,few,TRBD1,TRBV15
CASSQLTPRDRGFGELFF,TGTGCCAGCAGCCAACTAACTCCCCGGGACAGGGGATTCGGGGAGCTGTTTTTT,TRBJ2-2,.,TRBD1,TRBV12-3/TRBV12-4
CASSSRTGKGKYHQPQHF,TGTGCCAGCAGCTCGAGGACGGGTAAGGGAAAGTACCATCAGCCCCAGCATTTT,TRBJ1-5,.,.,TRBV7-8
CASSQDLVSPSGYTF,TGTGCCAGCAGCCAAGATCTGGTTTCCCCAAGTGGCTACACCTTC,TRBJ1-2,.,.,TRBV3-1
CASRNSWAFSTEKLFF,TGTGCCAGTAGAAACTCCTGGGCATTTTCAACTGAAAAACTGTTTTTT,TRBJ1-4,.,.,TRBV19
CASRAVSGSNEQFF,TGTGCCAGTAGGGCCGTGAGCGGGAGTAATGAGCAGTTCTTC,TRBJ2-1,.,TRBD2,TRBV19
CSVADNGNTIYF,TGCAGTGTGGCGGACAATGGAAACACCATATATTTT,TRBJ1-3,.,.,TRBV20-1
CASSLEGQGLGELFF,TGTGCCAGCAGCTTAGAGGGCCAGGGGCTTGGGGAGCTGTTTTTT,TRBJ2-2,few,.,TRBV7-9
CSARDSGAEGEAFF,TGCAGTGCTAGAGATTCCGGGGCCGAAGGTGAAGCTTTCTTT,TRBJ1-1,.,.,TRBV20-1
CASSVTSGSSYEQYF,TGTGCCAGCAGTGTAACTAGCGGGTCCTCCTACGAGCAGTACTTC,TRBJ2-7,many,TRBD2,TRBV6-1
CASSPLPPGAGGETQYF,TGTGCCAGCAGTCCCCTCCCCCCGGGAGCCGGGGGAGAGACCCAGTACTTC,TRBJ2-5,many,.,TRBV6-1
CASSSHRGKGEQYF,TGTGCCAGCAGCTCTCACAGGGGGAAGGGGGAGCAGTACTTC,TRBJ2-7,many,TRBD1,TRBV11-2
CASSARFQDPYEQYF,TGTGCCAGCAGCGCGAGGTTTCAGGACCCCTACGAGCAGTACTTC,TRBJ2-7,.,.,TRBV7-9
CASSLVSSQPQHF,TGTGCCAGCAGTTTGGTAAGCAGTCAGCCCCAGCATTTT,TRBJ1-5,.,.,TRBV12-3/TRBV12-4
CASSMPPRGELFF,TGTGCCAGTAGTATGCCACCCAGGGGGGAGCTGTTTTTT,TRBJ2-2,.,.,TRBV19
CASSPGRASGELFF,TGTGCCAGCAGCCCGGGGAGAGCCAGCGGGGAGCTGTTTTTT,TRBJ2-2,few,.,TRBV7-8
CASSPGPNEKLFF,TGTGCCAGCAGCCCGGGACCGAATGAAAAACTGTTTTTT,TRBJ1-4,many,.,TRBV11-3
CASSLDRGGEQYF,TGTGCCAGCAGTTTGGACAGGGGGGGCGAGCAGTACTTC,TRBJ2-7,many,TRBD1,TRBV12-3/TRBV12-4
CASSLQGARSTEAFF,TGCGCCAGCAGCTTGCAGGGGGCGCGGAGCACTGAAGCTTTCTTT,TRBJ1-1,.,TRBD1,TRBV5-1
CASRTSGQGVDEQYF,TGTGCCAGCAGGACATCTGGACAGGGTGTGGACGAGCAGTACTTC,TRBJ2-7,few,TRBD1,TRBV7-9
CASSGGLEAFF,TGTGCCAGCAGTGGGGGGCTTGAAGCTTTCTTT,TRBJ1-1,.,.,TRBV5-6
CASSSLRGSQPQHF,TGTGCCAGCAGTTCACTACGGGGGAGCCAGCCCCAGCATTTT,TRBJ1-5,.,.,TRBV6-2/TRBV6-3
CSARDNKDSQETQYF,TGCAGTGCTAGAGATAACAAGGACAGTCAAGAGACCCAGTACTTC,TRBJ2-5,many,.,TRBV20-1
CATGTTQFF,TGTGCCACCGGGACGACGCAGTTCTTC,TRBJ2-1,once,.,TRBV28
CASTRGMGAGELFF,TGTGCCAGCACTAGAGGGATGGGGGCCGGGGAGCTGTTTTTT,TRBJ2-2,.,.,TRBV12-3/TRBV12-4
CASSPRQRKFEANTGELFF,TGTGCCAGCAGCCCAAGGCAGCGGAAGTTCGAAGCGAACACCGGGGAGCTGTTTTTT,TRBJ2-2,.,.,TRBV11-2
CASRPGGPYEQYF,TGTGCCAGCAGACCAGGGGGGCCCTACGAGCAGTACTTC,TRBJ2-7,many,.,TRBV28
CASSRDSSSYNSPLHF,TGTGCCAGCAGTCGGGACAGCAGCTCCTATAATTCACCCCTCCACTTT,TRBJ1-6,many,TRBD1,TRBV2
CASTFTGQGTDTQYF,TGTGCCAGCACCTTTACCGGACAAGGCACAGATACGCAGTATTTT,TRBJ2-3,.,.,TRBV28
CASSALGQGAGNTEAFF,TGTGCCAGTAGTGCATTGGGACAGGGGGCGGGAAACACTGAAGCTTTCTTT,TRBJ1-1,few,TRBD1,TRBV19
CSAKGPINEKLFF,TGCAGTGCCAAGGGACCGATTAATGAAAAACTGTTTTTT,TRBJ1-4,few,.,TRBV20-1
CASSFSGQGTYEQYF,TGTGCCAGCAGCTTTTCGGGACAGGGGACCTACGAGCAGTACTTC,TRBJ2-7,many,TRBD1,TRBV7-2
CSARQRFSGNTIYF,TGCAGTGCTCGACAGCGATTTTCTGGAAACACCATATATTTT,TRBJ1-3,.,.,TRBV20-1
CASSLDVGWETQYF,TGTGCCAGCAGCTTGGACGTGGGTTGGGAGACCCAGTACTTC,TRBJ2-5,.,.,TRBV7-9
CASSHRDKGLIQYF,TGTGCCAGCAGTCACCGGGACAAGGGTCTCATTCAGTACTTC,TRBJ2-4,few,.,TRBV6-2/TRBV6-3
CASSQGTGYQPQHF,TGCGCCAGCAGCCAGGGTACAGGGTATCAGCCCCAGCATTTT,TRBJ1-5,few,.,TRBV4-1
CASSLDLSGTDAWPLHF,TGTGCCAGCAGTTTGGACCTGTCCGGGACGGACGCTTGGCCCCTCCACTTT,TRBJ1-6,.,.,TRBV6-2/TRBV6-3
CASRTGGERQPQHF,TGTGCCAGCAGAACCGGGGGGGAACGGCAGCCCCAGCATTTT,TRBJ1-5,.,.,TRBV19
CSADTNTEAFF,TGCAGTGCTGACACAAACACTGAAGCTTTCTTT,TRBJ1-1,.,.,TRBV20-1
CASKKAGYNEQFF,TGTGCCAGCAAAAAGGCAGGTTACAATGAGCAGTTCTTC,TRBJ2-1,.,.,TRBV11-3
CSARALARGAYEQYF,TGCAGTGCTAGGGCCCTAGCGAGGGGGGCCTACGAGCAGTACTTC,TRBJ2-7,.,.,TRBV20-1
CASSTSRDTQYF,TGTGCCAGTAGTACCTCTAGGGATACGCAGTATTTT,TRBJ2-3,few,.,TRBV19
CASRQRDSKNYEQYF,TGTGCCAGCAGACAAAGGGACAGCAAGAACTACGAGCAGTACTTC,TRBJ2-7,many,TRBD1,TRBV6-2/TRBV6-3
CASSLWERGSNQPQHF,TGTGCCAGCAGTTTATGGGAGCGTGGCAGCAATCAGCCCCAGCATTTT,TRBJ1-5,many,.,TRBV28
CSVDEGDSTGELFF,TGCAGCGTTGATGAAGGGGACAGCACCGGGGAGCTGTTTTTT,TRBJ2-2,many,TRBD1,TRBV29-1
CAITTEPNTEAFF,TGTGCCATCACGACAGAGCCCAACACTGAAGCTTTCTTT,TRBJ1-1,many,.,TRBV10-3